This T cell receptor (beta chain) was obtained from a study of shared T cell receptors in the human thymus. Germline loops: CDR1 SGHTA, CDR2 FQGNSA. Trimming stripped 5 bases from V and 7 bases from J, with 12 bases between. The CDR3 is made up of 13 amino acids. Repertoires were generated with immunoSEQ multiplex PCR, while TCRdb's copy carries only in-frame clones and drops some. The data show hundreds of thousands of clones, roughly 88% seen once. These same records also appear under a second study, on human thymus T cells. That source reports: Thymus tissue for the work was resected from patients undergoing corrective heart surgery. Thymic and blood repertoires appeared to show biased V and J gene usage.

V is TRBV7-2 and J is TRBJ1-5, with TRBD1 as a possible D gene (5 bases). Sequencing was performed on thymocytes. This TCR was recovered from a boy under three years old with a congenital heart defect. CDR3 sequence: CASSPRGGQPQHF. CDR3 bases: TGTGCCAGCAGCCCTAGGGGTGGCCAGCCCCAGCATTTT.